This entry lists 11 T cell receptor beta chains sequenced from one sample in a study of tumor and adjacent non-tumor tissue in lung cancer. No cell sorting was done before RNA was extracted from the tissue. Three rounds of nested PCR, following a modified ARM-PCR protocol, produced the TCRbeta library. TCRdb reprocessed the multiplex PCR reads via MiXCR and lists one record per CDR3 protein. The sample includes roughly 220,000 distinct CDR3 sequences, 71% of them seen just once. Sequenced input: lung tumor tissue. Receptor source: a man aged 55 to 70 with non-small cell lung cancer.

As to this clonotype: No conserved phenylalanine or tryptophan ends this CDR3, so it is likely a read error. The genes are TRBV12-3 or TRBV12-4 and TRBJ2-3; D call uncertain. The CDR3 runs 14 residues. V was shortened by 4 bases and J by 0 bases, with 8 bases between the two germline ends. The chain's CDR3 is CASSYTSSTDTQYY. CDR3 DNA sequence: TGTGCCAGCAGTTACACATCGAGCACAGATACGCAGTATTAT.

This clonotype was observed many times. V usage is TRBV12-3 or TRBV12-4 and J usage is TRBJ1-3; 12 nucleotides align to TRBD1. V lost 6 bases, J lost 8 bases, and 8 bases stayed unmatched. The CDR3 length is 15 residues. CDR3 nucleotides: TGTGCCAGCAGCAACCCGGGACAGGGGGCAGACACCATATATTTT. Translating it yields CASSNPGQGADTIYF.

The J gene is TRBJ1-2, the V gene TRBV11-2; D call uncertain. This CDR3 contains 15 residues. CDR1 and CDR2 (germline): SGHAT, FQNNGV. With 4 bases removed from V and 3 bases from J, the gap between germline ends came to 15 bases. DNA for the CDR3: TGTGCCAGCAGCTCCATGACCGCCGCGCACTATGGCTACACCTTC. Protein: CASSSMTAAHYGYTF.

The sample holds a few counts of this clonotype. The CDR3 reads CASSLQGAAGANVLTF. Here the CDR3 DNA reads TGTGCCAGCAGCTTACAGGGGGCTGCTGGGGCCAACGTCCTGACTTTC. The V call is TRBV7-3, the J call TRBJ2-6; 8 bases are a match to TRBD1. This CDR3 is built from 16 residues. CDR1 is SGHTA and CDR2 is FQGTGA in the germline V gene. With 2 bases clipped from V and 2 bases from J, the junction kept 2 bases outside the gene matches.

Points on this clonotype: One junction end does not reproduce the germline sequence, and a read error may be involved. V is TRBV6-1 and J is TRBJ1-5; D not certain. Germline lookup yields CDR1 MNHNS and CDR2 SASEGT. The CDR3 loop spans 13 amino acids. The CDR3 loop is CTSRGLEGQPQHF. The CDR3 nucleotides read TGTACCAGCAGAGGACTCGAAGGGCAGCCCCAGCATTTT.

The chain recombines TRBV5-1 with TRBJ1-1; 8 bases agree with TRBD1. V shed 8 bases, J shed 3 bases, and the junction held 9 bases outside the gene matches. Germline CDR1 SGHRS, CDR2 YFSETQ. The CDR3 is 14 amino acids. CDR3 protein: CASGVQGVDTEAFF. In DNA form, the CDR3 reads TGCGCCAGTGGGGTACAGGGGGTTGACACTGAAGCTTTCTTT. Complete variable domain (other parts from reference TRBV5-1 and TRBJ1-1): KAGVTQTPRYLIKTRGQQVTLSCSPISGHRSVSWYQQTPGQGLQFLFEYFSETQRNKGNFPGRFSGRQFSNSRSEMNVSTLELGDSALYLCASGVQGVDTEAFFGQGTRLTVV.

A few counts support this clonotype. With a much larger clone just one base away, this may be a read error. J is TRBJ1-6 and V is TRBV11-2; D is perhaps TRBD1 (5 bases). The V gene's germline CDR1 is SGHAT and CDR2 FQNNGV. This CDR3 region has 16 residues. The V end lost 3 bases, the J end lost 10 bases, and 19 bases lay between the germline ends. The CDR3 loop is CASSFPTRGRGSPLHF. In DNA, the CDR3 is TGTGCCAGCAGCTTCCCGACAAGGGGACGGGGATCACCCCTCCACTTT.

To note about this clonotype: This clone may be a read error of a much larger clone one base away. The V and J genes are TRBV4-2 and TRBJ2-1; 11 nucleotides match TRBD2. CDR3 length equals 17 residues. The germline V gene encodes CDR1 LGHNA and CDR2 YNFKEQ. The CDR3 region has the DNA TGTGCCAGCGGCCAAAAAAACCTAGCGGGGGGCCAAGGTGAGCAGTTCTTC. It encodes CASGQKNLAGGQGEQFF.

For this clonotype: A much larger clonotype is one base distant, so this may be a read error. The CDR3 spells CASTHVYSPLHF. Here the CDR3 DNA reads TGTGCCAGCACCCATGTTTATTCACCCCTCCACTTT. The V call is TRBV4-2, the J call TRBJ1-6; D unresolved. Trimming took off 7 bases at V and 8 bases at J, with 9 bases between the two ends. The CDR3 spans 12 residues. The germline CDR1 and CDR2 sequences are LGHNA and YNFKEQ.

The V and J genes are TRBV20-1 and TRBJ1-5, with 12 bases lining up with TRBD1. Germline CDR1 reads DFQATT; CDR2 reads SNEGSKA (reference sequence). J was trimmed by 0 bases and V by 8 bases; bases with no gene match: 11. CDR3 size: 17 residues. The CDR3 is CSSLTGTGGYSNQPQHF. The CDR3 coding sequence is TGCAGTTCACTCACCGGGACAGGGGGCTATAGCAATCAGCCCCAGCATTTT.

This clonotype was recorded many times. The chain joins TRBV12-3 or TRBV12-4 to TRBJ1-5; no clear D gene. The CDR3 spans 13 residues. The ends were cut back, 3 bases at V and 2 bases at J, with 5 bases in the middle. DNA for the CDR3: TGTGCCAGCAGTTTTTCCGGCAATCAGCCCCAGCATTTT. It translates to CASSFSGNQPQHF.